Below, 22 T cell receptor beta chains from the same sample are listed, as sequenced in a study of cytomegalovirus exposure and HLA in healthy donors. The PCR employed 60 Vbeta primers together with 13 Jbeta primers. Measured with immunoSEQ multiplex PCR; TCRdb has only the in-frame clones, and not every one. The table lists approximately 200,000 clones. Sequencing input: PBMCs. These receptors all come from a boy aged 5-17 years in good health and CMV-seronegative.

The chain is built from TRBV30 and TRBJ2-1; D perhaps matches TRBD2 (5 bases). V was trimmed by 3 bases and J by 4 bases, leaving 10 bases between them. Looked up from germline, CDR1 is GTSNPN and CDR2 is SVGIG (reference sequence). This CDR3 region has 13 residues. CDR3 coding DNA: TGTGCCTGGAGCGGTGAGGGATACAATGAGCAGTTCTTC. As protein: CAWSGEGYNEQFF.

CDR3 loop: CASSLVAGATLGTDTQYF. In DNA form, the CDR3 reads TGCGCCAGCAGCTTGGTAGCGGGGGCCACTCTCGGCACAGATACGCAGTATTTT. The V gene is TRBV5-1, the J gene TRBJ2-3; 9 nucleotides agree with TRBD2. There are 18 residues in the CDR3. Germline loops: CDR1 SGHRS, CDR2 YFSETQ. The J segment lost 1 base and the V segment lost 0 bases, leaving 9 bases of the junction unmatched. The full variable domain, its missing parts supplied by reference TRBV5-1 and TRBJ2-3, is KAGVTQTPRYLIKTRGQQVTLSCSPISGHRSVSWYQQTPGQGLQFLFEYFSETQRNKGNFPGRFSGRQFSNSRSEMNVSTLELGDSALYLCASSLVAGATLGTDTQYFGPGTRLTVL.

This rearrangement joins TRBV9 to TRBJ1-1; 9 bases match TRBD1. Looked up from germline, CDR1 is SGDLS and CDR2 is YYNGEE. The J segment lost 6 bases and the V segment lost 3 bases, leaving 9 bases of the junction unmatched. CDR3 size: 15 residues. As DNA, the CDR3 is TGTGCCAGCAGCGCCCCCGGGACAGGGCTTGCTGAAGCTTTCTTT. It yields the protein CASSAPGTGLAEAFF.

The gene calls are TRBV11-1 and TRBJ1-2, with 7 nucleotides matching TRBD1. V trimming: 5 bases; J trimming: 8 bases; junction bases outside the gene matches: 11. CDR3 length: 14 residues. From germline, CDR1 is SGHAT and CDR2 FQDESV (reference sequence). Here the CDR3 reads CASSPDRESRGYTF. For the CDR3, the DNA is TGTGCCAGCAGCCCTGACAGGGAATCGCGCGGCTACACCTTC.

As to this clone: At one end, the junction sequence differs from germline, possibly due to a read error. The chain carries TRBV14 and TRBJ1-1; D perhaps matches TRBD1 (6 bases). Germline V CDR1 and CDR2: SGHDN, FVKESK. The CDR3 is 13 amino acids. The CDR3 region has the DNA TGTGCCAGCAGCTCAGGGGTGAACACTGAAGCTTCCTTT. It specifies CASSSGVNTEASF.

The chain carries TRBV6-5 and TRBJ1-2; 7 bases align to TRBD1. Germline V gene lookup returns CDR1 MNHEY and CDR2 SVGAGI. The CDR3 totals 13 residues. V was pared by 2 bases and J by 8 bases, with 5 bases of the junction left unmatched. The CDR3 here is CASSYQGGNGYTF. The CDR3, as DNA: TGTGCCAGCAGTTACCAGGGGGGAAACGGCTACACCTTC.

The V and J genes are TRBV15 and TRBJ2-5; 7 bases agree with TRBD2. Germline trimming cut 1 base from V and 5 bases from J; bases unmatched to any gene: 13. The CDR3 has 17 residues. The germline V gene encodes CDR1 LNHNV and CDR2 YYDKDF (reference sequence). Here the CDR3 DNA reads TGTGCCACCAGCAGAGTTCACCCCTCGGGAGGCGCGGAGACCCAGTACTTC. Protein: CATSRVHPSGGAETQYF.

The chain combines TRBV2 with TRBJ2-3; 11 bases map to TRBD2. The germline gives CDR1 SNHLY, CDR2 FYNNEI. V shed 3 bases and J 2 bases; nucleotides not matched to a gene: 19. This CDR3 contains 21 residues. The CDR3 loop is CASSDGRLAGGTRKITDTQYF. The DNA for the CDR3 is TGTGCCAGCAGTGATGGTCGTCTAGCGGGGGGAACTAGAAAAATCACAGATACGCAGTATTTT.

The CDR3 sequence is CSVRGLMNTEAFF. The CDR3 coding sequence is TGCAGCGTTCGGGGGTTAATGAACACTGAAGCTTTCTTT. The rearrangement joins TRBV29-1 to TRBJ1-1; D is possibly TRBD1 (5 bases). This CDR3 spans 13 amino acids. V dropped 5 bases and J dropped 0 bases, with 10 bases sitting between them. Germline V gene sequence: CDR1 SQVTM, CDR2 ANQGSEA.

The chain carries TRBV5-1 and TRBJ2-5; D not resolved. The CDR3 extends over 13 amino acids. Germline loops: CDR1 SGHRS, CDR2 YFSETQ. Trimming took off 4 bases at V and 2 bases at J, with 9 bases between the two ends. CDR3 nucleotide sequence: TGCGCCAGCAGCCTAACCCTACAAGAGACCCAGTACTTC. Protein: CASSLTLQETQYF.

The gene calls are TRBV5-1 and TRBJ2-5; 8 nucleotides line up with TRBD1. With 8 bases clipped from V and 6 bases from J, the junction kept 6 bases outside the gene matches. Germline CDR1 SGHRS, CDR2 YFSETQ. This CDR3 comprises 12 residues. The DNA of the CDR3 is TGCGCCAGTGCAGGGGGCAGGAAGACCCAGTACTTC. Protein sequence: CASAGGRKTQYF. Using reference TRBV5-1 and TRBJ2-5 for the parts outside the CDR3, the full variable domain is KAGVTQTPRYLIKTRGQQVTLSCSPISGHRSVSWYQQTPGQGLQFLFEYFSETQRNKGNFPGRFSGRQFSNSRSEMNVSTLELGDSALYLCASAGGRKTQYFGPGTRLLVL.

The CDR3 DNA follows: TGTGCCAGTAGCGACAGGGTTGAACTGTTTTTT. Encoded protein: CASSDRVELFF. This sequence joins TRBV19 and TRBJ1-4; 7 bases agree with TRBD1. The CDR3 sequence is 11 residues long. Losses at the gene ends were 6 bases for V and 12 bases for J; bases not matched to a gene: 4. Germline lookup yields CDR1 LNHDA and CDR2 SQIVND (reference sequence).

The CDR3 sequence: CASSLLQGDEQYF. The CDR3 DNA reads TGTGCCAGCAGTTTATTACAGGGGGACGAGCAGTACTTC. This chain uses TRBV27 with TRBJ2-7; 8 bases are shared with TRBD1. Germline CDR1 MNHEY, CDR2 SMNVEV (reference sequence). The CDR3 is made up of 13 amino acids. V shed 1 base, J shed 5 bases, and the junction held 1 base outside the gene matches.

The chain uses TRBV25-1 and TRBJ1-2, with 8 bases aligning to TRBD1. After removal of 5 bases from V and 6 bases from J, the junction contained 8 bases not matched to a gene. In germline, CDR1 is MGHDK, CDR2 SYGVNS. The CDR3 loop spans 14 amino acids. Here the CDR3 reads CASSNRTGIHGYTF. DNA for the CDR3: TGTGCCAGCAGTAACCGGACAGGGATCCATGGCTACACCTTC.

V gene TRBV27 combines with J gene TRBJ2-7; 9 bases fit TRBD1. The V gene end was trimmed by 6 bases and the J gene end by 2 bases; junction bases not matched to a gene: 5. This CDR3 region has 14 residues. Germline lookup yields CDR1 MNHEY and CDR2 SMNVEV (reference sequence). CDR3 coding DNA: TGTGCCAGCAGATGGACAGGGGTCGCCTACGAGCAGTACTTC. Its translation is CASRWTGVAYEQYF.

The V call is TRBV6-5, the J call TRBJ1-6; 7 nucleotides match TRBD1. The germline V gene encodes CDR1 MNHEY and CDR2 SVGAGI. Trimming took 6 bases from V and 6 from J; bases not matched to a gene: 5. The CDR3 covers 14 residues. The CDR3 is CASRVGTANSPLHF. The CDR3 DNA reads as TGTGCCAGCAGGGTCGGGACAGCTAATTCACCCCTCCACTTT.

This chain links TRBV11-2 with TRBJ1-5; D not certain. Trimming took 5 bases from V and 3 from J, leaving 14 bases between them. CDR1 and CDR2 from the germline V gene are SGHAT and FQNNGV. The length of the CDR3 is 15 residues. The CDR3 DNA sequence: TGTGCCAGCAGCCCTCATGGGGAGAACAATCAGCCCCAGCATTTT. Translated: CASSPHGENNQPQHF.

The rearrangement uses TRBV19 and TRBJ2-1; TRBD2 matches at 9 bases. CDR1 LNHDA and CDR2 SQIVND come from the germline V gene (reference sequence). The CDR3 length is 16 residues. Losses at the gene ends were 4 bases for V and 4 bases for J; bases not matched to a gene: 8. The CDR3 sequence: CASSTLSGGRYNEQFF. CDR3 coding DNA: TGTGCCAGTAGTACCCTCAGCGGGGGGCGATACAATGAGCAGTTCTTC.

V and J are TRBV7-9 and TRBJ2-1; D is undetermined. In germline, CDR1 is SEHNR, CDR2 FQNEAQ (reference sequence). V was cut by 5 bases and J by 7 bases, with 12 bases left in between. The CDR3 runs to 13 residues. The CDR3 bases are TGTGCCAGCAGCCCCTTAGATACGAATGAGCAGTTCTTC. Its protein product is CASSPLDTNEQFF.

This chain joins TRBV4-1 and TRBJ1-1; 9 bases are a match to TRBD1. Germline V gene data show CDR1 as MGHRA and CDR2 as YSYEKL. This CDR3 is built from 16 residues. The trim removed 1 base at V and 0 bases at J, leaving 3 bases unmatched. CDR3 in amino acids: CASSQGTGGMNTEAFF. In DNA, the CDR3 is TGCGCCAGCAGCCAAGGCACAGGGGGCATGAACACTGAAGCTTTCTTT.

The chain has TRBV9 and TRBJ2-2, with 10 bases lining up with TRBD2. The CDR3 extends over 17 amino acids. V gave up 0 bases and J gave up 7 bases; unmatched junction bases: 9. Looked up from germline, CDR1 is SGDLS and CDR2 is YYNGEE. CDR3 in amino acids: CASSVAPAGGQGGELFF. In nucleotides, the CDR3 is TGTGCCAGCAGCGTAGCGCCAGCGGGGGGGCAGGGCGGGGAGCTGTTTTTT.

This sequence joins TRBV6-6 and TRBJ2-2; 7 bases match TRBD2. The CDR3 contains 14 residues. V was clipped by 4 bases and J by 5 bases; unmatched bases: 4. The V gene's germline CDR1 is MNHNY and CDR2 SVGAGI (reference sequence). The CDR3 nucleotides are TGTGCCAGCAGTTGGGCCGGGGGGACCGGGGAGCTGTTTTTT. This codes for CASSWAGGTGELFF.